The 10 T cell receptor beta chains below come from one sample, sequenced in a study of OX40 agonist ivuxolimab in advanced cancers. The table came from immunoSEQ multiplex PCR; TCRdb's copy has only in-frame clones and leaves some out. The repertoire holds 100,000 to 120,000 clones, with roughly 90% as singletons. The sample here was CD4+ or CD8+ T cells sorted from blood, taken in a trial of the OX40 agonist ivuxolimab. These receptors were collected from an adult with an advanced solid tumor such as melanoma, head and neck, liver or kidney cancer.

This chain joins TRBV7-2 and TRBJ1-1; tentatively, D is TRBD1 (5 bases). This CDR3 has 13 amino acids. Germline CDR1 and CDR2: SGHTA and FQGNSA. Trimming took 5 bases from V and 1 from J, leaving 8 bases between them. The CDR3 DNA reads as TGTGCCAGCAGCGTGACAGAGAACACTGAAGCTTTCTTT. Protein sequence: CASSVTENTEAFF.

The chain uses TRBV19 and TRBJ2-7; 7 nucleotides line up with TRBD1. The CDR3 totals 14 residues. In germline, CDR1 is LNHDA, CDR2 SQIVND (reference sequence). V lost 6 bases, J lost 4 bases, and 9 bases stayed unmatched. This CDR3 reads CASRAGRGSYEQYF. DNA of the CDR3: TGTGCCAGTAGGGCGGGCAGGGGGTCTTACGAGCAGTACTTC.

In regard to this clone: The identical CDR3 is also encoded by other nucleotide sequences in the sample. This rearrangement joins TRBV7-9 to TRBJ2-7; D possibly corresponds to TRBD2 (7 bases). CDR3 length: 15 residues. Trimming took 5 bases from V and 1 from J, leaving 15 bases between them. Germline loops: CDR1 SEHNR, CDR2 FQNEAQ (reference sequence). Here the CDR3 DNA reads TGTGCCAGCAGCGCGGGGGACAAGAAGTCCTACGAGCAGTACTTC. It translates to CASSAGDKKSYEQYF.

The chain couples TRBV19 to TRBJ1-5, with TRBD1 matching over 8 bases. V was pared by 3 bases and J by 5 bases, with 21 bases of the junction left unmatched. The V gene's germline CDR1 is LNHDA and CDR2 SQIVND (reference sequence). CDR3 length: 20 residues. CDR3 protein: CASSIEGPRHQAGGHQPQHF. The CDR3 DNA follows: TGTGCCAGTAGTATCGAGGGACCCCGACATCAGGCAGGGGGCCATCAGCCCCAGCATTTT. The whole variable domain, remainder taken from reference TRBV19 and TRBJ1-5, is DGGITQSPKYLFRKEGQNVTLSCEQNLNHDAMYWYRQDPGQGLRLIYYSQIVNDFQKGDIAEGYSVSREKKESFPLTVTSAQKNPTAFYLCASSIEGPRHQAGGHQPQHFGDGTRLSIL.

V usage is TRBV15 and J usage is TRBJ1-1; D call uncertain. V dropped 1 base and J dropped 4 bases, with 16 bases sitting between them. Germline V gene lookup returns CDR1 LNHNV and CDR2 YYDKDF (reference sequence). This CDR3 region has 16 residues. CDR3 loop: CATSRGYAAEGTEAFF. For the CDR3, the DNA is TGTGCCACCAGCAGAGGGTACGCAGCCGAGGGCACTGAAGCTTTCTTT.

The rearrangement links TRBV7-3 to TRBJ2-5, with 9 bases lining up with TRBD2. V lost 2 bases, J lost 5 bases, and 6 bases stayed unmatched. Per germline, CDR1 SGHTA and CDR2 FQGTGA. The length of the CDR3 is 15 residues. The DNA for the CDR3 is TGTGCCAGCAGCTTAGGCGGGAGGGCCGCGGAGACCCAGTACTTC. This encodes CASSLGGRAAETQYF.

The chain carries TRBV11-2 and TRBJ1-1; D remains unclear. V lost 3 bases, J lost 2 bases, and 13 bases lay in between. The germline V gene encodes CDR1 SGHAT and CDR2 FQNNGV. The CDR3 contains 15 residues. In DNA form, the CDR3 reads TGTGCCAGCAGCTTGGCCGGTGGATTCAACACTGAAGCTTTCTTT. Translated: CASSLAGGFNTEAFF.

V is TRBV6-4 and J is TRBJ1-1; no clear D. Germline V gene data show CDR1 as MRHNA and CDR2 as SNTAGT. V dropped 7 bases and J dropped 7 bases, with 19 bases sitting between them. The CDR3 length is 14 residues. DNA of the CDR3: TGTGCCAGCACCAAAAACGATTTTCCCTTTGAAGCTTTCTTT. Amino acid sequence: CASTKNDFPFEAFF.

The chain uses TRBV7-8 and TRBJ1-3; 7 bases are shared with TRBD1. The CDR3 is 15 amino acids. Germline lookup yields CDR1 SGHVS and CDR2 FQNEAQ. V lost 5 bases to trimming and J lost 7 bases; unmatched junction nucleotides: 11. The DNA for the CDR3 is TGTGCCAGCAGCATCGGGACAGTGGCGTTGAACACCATATATTTT. It encodes CASSIGTVALNTIYF.

This clone is a singleton in its sample. V usage is TRBV5-1 and J usage is TRBJ1-2; tentatively, D is TRBD1 (5 bases). The CDR3 spans 16 residues. V shed 0 bases and J shed 2 bases, with 14 bases lying between them. Looked up from germline, CDR1 is SGHRS and CDR2 is YFSETQ. The CDR3, as DNA: TGCGCCAGCAGCTTGGACGGGGACGGCAAAAACTATGGCTACACCTTC. Its protein is CASSLDGDGKNYGYTF.